This is a list of T cell receptor beta chains from one sample in a study of cytomegalovirus exposure and HLA in healthy donors. The protocol was immunoSEQ multiplex PCR, while the TCRdb copy is restricted to in-frame clones and leaves out a portion. The sample shows some 170,000 clones, approximately 87% of them seen only once. Sequenced sample: PBMCs. These TCRs come from a woman in her twenties or thirties in good health and CMV-seronegative. Both conserved end residues are part of each CDR3. The D gene is left open where the match is weak. Where a row states a size, it is once, few, many or the class of an expanded clone; other rows omit it.

NA	TRBV5-6	TRBJ2-6	NA	CASSGQLTFAGANVLTF	TGTGCCAGCAGCGGACAGTTAACCTTCGCGGGGGCCAACGTCCTGACTTTC
NA	TRBV9	TRBJ1-4	TRBD1	CASSVGSGGDEKLFF	TGTGCCAGCAGCGTAGGGTCAGGGGGCGATGAAAAACTGTTTTTT
NA	TRBV2	TRBJ1-5	NA	CASSAPLTGPLNQPQHF	TGTGCCAGCAGTGCTCCCCTGACGGGTCCCCTCAATCAGCCCCAGCATTTT
NA	TRBV11-2	TRBJ2-7	NA	CASSSLRTGNSYEQYF	TGTGCCAGCAGCTCGCTGAGGACGGGCAACTCCTACGAGCAGTACTTC
NA	TRBV27	TRBJ2-1	NA	CASRWGGDNEQFF	TGTGCCAGCCGGTGGGGCGGGGACAATGAGCAGTTCTTC
few	TRBV5-4	TRBJ1-1	NA	CASSPQQLLNTEAFF	TGTGCCAGCAGCCCACAACAGCTTTTGAACACTGAAGCTTTCTTT
NA	TRBV4-2	TRBJ2-7	NA	CASSQGRQNYEQYF	TGTGCCAGCAGCCAAGGGAGACAGAACTACGAGCAGTACTTC
NA	TRBV6-5	TRBJ2-1	TRBD2	CASRRPSGVGEQFF	TGTGCCAGCAGACGCCCTAGCGGAGTTGGGGAGCAGTTCTTC
once	TRBV28	TRBJ1-1	NA	CASRSTGKTEAFF	TGTGCCAGCAGAAGCACAGGGAAGACTGAAGCTTTCTTT
NA	TRBV29-1	TRBJ1-2	TRBD1	CSVLDRASYTF	TGCAGCGTTCTAGACAGGGCCTCCTACACCTTC
NA	TRBV15	TRBJ2-7	TRBD1	CATSGSTGTVHEQYF	TGTGCCACCAGCGGATCGACAGGGACAGTTCACGAGCAGTACTTC
NA	TRBV2	TRBJ1-4	NA	CASSEAPTGIFEKLFF	TGTGCCAGCAGTGAAGCGCCTACTGGCATCTTCGAAAAACTGTTTTTT
NA	TRBV19	TRBJ2-4	NA	CASSIEGQGLAKNIQYF	TGTGCCAGTAGTATAGAGGGGCAGGGCCTGGCCAAAAACATTCAGTACTTC
NA	TRBV5-8	TRBJ2-2	NA	CASSRGDGAPNTGELFF	TGTGCCAGCAGCCGGGGTGACGGTGCTCCGAACACCGGGGAGCTGTTTTTT
NA	TRBV6-5	TRBJ2-7	NA	CASTGAISYEQYF	TGTGCCAGCACAGGGGCCATCTCCTACGAGCAGTACTTC
NA	TRBV4-1	TRBJ2-3	TRBD2	CASRQTSGGATDTQYF	TGCGCCAGCAGACAGACTAGCGGGGGGGCGACAGATACGCAGTATTTT
NA	TRBV6-5	TRBJ1-3	NA	CASSYTRRALGNTIYF	TGTGCCAGCAGTTACACCCGCAGGGCCTTAGGAAACACCATATATTTT
NA	TRBV6-5	TRBJ2-1	TRBD2	CASSRTSGGYNEQFF	TGTGCCAGCAGCCGCACTAGCGGGGGGTACAATGAGCAGTTCTTC
NA	TRBV5-1	TRBJ1-1	NA	CASSFTLPGDTEAFF	TGCGCCAGCAGCTTTACTTTACCGGGGGACACTGAAGCTTTCTTT
NA	TRBV7-9	TRBJ1-1	NA	CASSWPPGTEEAFF	TGTGCCAGCAGCTGGCCGCCTGGGACGGAAGAAGCTTTCTTT
NA	TRBV30	TRBJ2-1	NA	CAWSQGFGYNEQFF	TGTGCCTGGAGTCAAGGCTTTGGCTACAATGAGCAGTTCTTC
NA	TRBV9	TRBJ1-5	NA	CASSPQASLHQPQHF	TGTGCCAGCAGCCCCCAGGCGTCGCTACATCAGCCCCAGCATTTT
NA	TRBV13	TRBJ2-7	NA	CASSTAGVKEQYF	TGTGCCAGCAGCACCGCCGGGGTTAAAGAGCAGTACTTC
NA	TRBV25-1	TRBJ1-2	NA	CASSPQGNYGYTF	TGTGCCAGCAGTCCACAGGGAAACTATGGCTACACCTTC
NA	TRBV7-2	TRBJ1-1	TRBD1	CASSPSTGANTEAFF	TGTGCCAGCAGCCCCTCCACAGGGGCGAACACTGAAGCTTTCTTT
few	TRBV7-2	TRBJ2-1	NA	CASSLDVRDEQFF	TGTGCCAGCAGCTTAGATGTACGGGATGAGCAGTTCTTC
once	TRBV5-1	TRBJ2-1	TRBD2	CASSLALSGGYNEQFF	TGCGCCAGCAGCTTGGCCCTCAGCGGGGGATACAATGAGCAGTTCTTC
NA	TRBV10-3	TRBJ2-3	NA	CAIDETGGDTQYF	TGTGCCATCGACGAGACCGGCGGAGATACGCAGTATTTT
NA	TRBV14	TRBJ2-3	NA	CASSQEGGLGTDTQYF	TGTGCCAGCAGCCAAGAGGGGGGTCTTGGCACAGATACGCAGTATTTT
NA	TRBV6-1	TRBJ1-4	NA	CASSENVRHNEKLFF	TGTGCCAGCAGTGAAAACGTACGGCATAATGAAAAACTGTTTTTT
NA	TRBV7-2	TRBJ2-3	TRBD2	CASSFGLAGFTDTQYF	TGTGCCAGCAGCTTCGGACTAGCGGGTTTCACAGATACGCAGTATTTT
NA	TRBV29-1	TRBJ2-5	TRBD2	CSVEPTSGFGETQYF	TGCAGCGTTGAACCGACTAGCGGGTTTGGAGAGACCCAGTACTTC
NA	TRBV7-3	TRBJ2-7	NA	CASSLTRDYEQYF	TGTGCCAGCAGCTTAACTAGGGACTACGAGCAGTACTTC
NA	TRBV4-1	TRBJ2-7	TRBD1	CASSLNRDRDYEQYF	TGCGCCAGCAGCCTTAACCGGGACAGAGACTACGAGCAGTACTTC
NA	TRBV10-1	TRBJ2-7	TRBD2	CASSERGTSGTPTGHF	TGCGCCAGCAGTGAGCGTGGGACTAGCGGGACACCTACGGGGCACTTC
NA	TRBV25-1	TRBJ1-2	TRBD1	CASRPGQDGYTF	TGTGCCAGCAGACCGGGACAGGATGGCTACACCTTC
NA	TRBV4-2	TRBJ2-7	NA	CASSQSGYEQYF	TGTGCCAGCAGCCAAAGCGGTTACGAGCAGTACTTC
NA	TRBV30	TRBJ1-3	NA	CAWSPDGSSGNTIYF	TGTGCCTGGAGTCCGGACGGAAGCTCTGGAAACACCATATATTTT
NA	TRBV19	TRBJ2-7	NA	CATGAGFGEQYF	TGTGCCACCGGCGCAGGGTTTGGCGAGCAGTACTTC
once	TRBV27	TRBJ1-3	NA	CASRFQGTGNTIYF	TGTGCCAGCAGATTTCAGGGGACTGGAAACACCATATATTTT
NA	TRBV7-2	TRBJ2-7	NA	CASSPLYEQYF	TGTGCCAGCAGCCCGTTATACGAGCAGTACTTC
NA	TRBV6-5	TRBJ1-6	NA	CASSYLSGSNSPLHF	TGTGCCAGCAGTTACCTATCAGGGTCAAATTCACCCCTCCACTTT
NA	TRBV2	TRBJ2-6	NA	CASSERWIGSGANVLTF	TGTGCCAGCAGTGAACGGTGGATAGGCTCTGGGGCCAACGTCCTGACTTTC
NA	TRBV5-4	TRBJ2-3	NA	CASSSPMGGGQYF	TGTGCCAGCAGCTCCCCGATGGGGGGCGGGCAGTATTTT
NA	TRBV11-3	TRBJ2-1	NA	CASSYTYNEQFF	TGTGCCAGCAGCTACACCTACAATGAGCAGTTCTTC
NA	TRBV27	TRBJ2-7	TRBD2	CASSLSGGGANPHEQYF	TGTGCCAGCAGTTTATCCGGGGGAGGGGCCAATCCCCACGAGCAGTACTTC
few	TRBV30	TRBJ2-7	TRBD2	CAWSGGTGYEQYF	TGTGCCTGGTCCGGGGGGACTGGCTACGAGCAGTACTTC
few	TRBV27	TRBJ1-3	NA	CASAERGASGNTIYF	TGTGCCAGCGCCGAGAGAGGGGCGTCCGGAAACACCATATATTTT
NA	TRBV29-1	TRBJ2-3	NA	CSVLLGDATDTQYF	TGCAGCGTTTTATTGGGCGATGCCACAGATACGCAGTATTTT
NA	TRBV7-9	TRBJ2-2	NA	CASSLVRATGELFF	TGTGCCAGCAGCTTAGTACGGGCCACCGGGGAGCTGTTTTTT
NA	TRBV9	TRBJ2-1	NA	CASSVESDYNEQFF	TGTGCCAGCAGCGTAGAATCAGATTACAATGAGCAGTTCTTC
NA	TRBV27	TRBJ2-2	TRBD2	CASRPGLAGTGELFF	TGTGCCAGTCGACCGGGACTAGCGGGAACCGGGGAGCTGTTTTTT
NA	TRBV7-2	TRBJ2-7	NA	CASSWKGEQYF	TGTGCCAGCAGCTGGAAAGGCGAGCAGTACTTC
NA	TRBV9	TRBJ1-1	NA	CASSVAAIGEAAFF	TGTGCCAGCAGCGTAGCCGCTATAGGCGAGGCAGCTTTCTTT
NA	TRBV18	TRBJ2-2	NA	CASSPAPNTGELFF	TGTGCCAGCTCACCAGCCCCGAACACCGGGGAGCTGTTTTTT